A selection of T cell receptor beta chains follows, all from one sample in a study of beta chain features in type 1 diabetes. Assay used: immunoSEQ multiplex PCR; TCRdb lists only in-frame clones, some missing. The repertoire holds some 410,000 clones, with over 9.5% as singletons. The sequencing sample was made of naive CD4+ T cells from blood. These receptor sequences come from a woman aged 18 to 35 in good health. Each CDR3 is given with its conserved first and last residue. D genes are given only for firm matches. A row's size may be missing; if present it is once, few, many or a size class.

D gene	V gene	J gene	clone size	CDR3 protein	CDR3 DNA
-	TRBV6-6	TRBJ2-5	few	CASSYGAAGPGTQYF	TGTGCCAGCAGTTACGGTGCGGCAGGGCCAGGAACCCAGTACTTC
-	TRBV7-2	TRBJ1-2	-	CASSPEVSVYGYTF	TGTGCCAGCAGCCCCGAGGTGTCAGTTTATGGCTACACCTTC
TRBD1	TRBV12-5	TRBJ2-1	-	CASGLGGTGYNEQFF	TGTGCTAGTGGTCTCGGAGGGACAGGGTACAATGAGCAGTTCTTC
TRBD2	TRBV7-2	TRBJ2-1	few	CASSLLTSAYNEQFF	TGTGCCAGCAGCTTACTGACTAGCGCGTACAATGAGCAGTTCTTC
TRBD2	TRBV7-2	TRBJ2-1	-	CASSYRPGLAGIIEQFF	TGTGCCAGCAGTTACCGACCGGGACTAGCGGGGATTATAGAGCAGTTCTTC
TRBD2	TRBV28	TRBJ2-1	few	CASSPSGLAGPPQFF	TGTGCCAGCAGTCCCTCGGGACTAGCGGGGCCCCCCCAGTTCTTC
-	TRBV7-9	TRBJ2-4	few	CASSKSLGTGNIQYF	TGTGCCAGCAGCAAGAGCCTAGGCACCGGAAACATTCAGTACTTC
-	TRBV4-3	TRBJ2-1	-	CASSQDPAYNEQFF	TGCGCCAGCAGCCAAGATCCGGCCTACAATGAGCAGTTCTTC
TRBD1	TRBV29-1	TRBJ2-3	many	CSAGRDRRTDTQYF	TGCAGCGCAGGAAGGGACAGACGCACAGATACGCAGTATTTT
-	TRBV7-6	TRBJ1-1	-	CASSPRTANTEAFF	TGTGCCAGCAGCCCCAGGACAGCGAACACTGAAGCTTTCTTT
-	TRBV11-2	TRBJ2-7	-	CASSLLQGRVQYF	TGTGCCAGCAGCTTATTACAGGGCAGGGTGCAGTACTTC
TRBD2	TRBV19	TRBJ2-1	-	CASSRGLAWNEQFF	TGTGCCAGTAGTAGGGGACTAGCGTGGAATGAGCAGTTCTTC
-	TRBV6-5	TRBJ2-7	-	CASSSRAESSYEQYF	TGTGCCAGCAGTTCAAGAGCGGAGAGCTCCTACGAGCAGTACTTC
-	TRBV5-1	TRBJ2-3	-	CASSLDGGTDTQYF	TGCGCCAGCAGCTTGGATGGCGGAACAGATACGCAGTATTTT
TRBD2	TRBV5-4	TRBJ2-7	few	CASSPGTNSYEQYF	TGTGCCAGCAGCCCCGGGACTAACTCCTACGAGCAGTACTTC
-	TRBV20-1	TRBJ1-4	few	CSGSTNEKLFF	TGCAGTGGGTCAACTAATGAAAAACTGTTTTTT
-	TRBV28	TRBJ1-5	few	CASRGRNGRGPDF	TGTGCCAGCAGGGGAAGGAACGGCAGGGGCCCGGATTTT
-	TRBV29-1	TRBJ1-2	-	CSVVRTNYGYTF	TGCAGCGTTGTAAGGACGAACTATGGCTACACCTTC
-	TRBV29-1	TRBJ1-2	-	CSVDRQNYGYTF	TGCAGCGTTGACCGACAGAACTATGGCTACACCTTC